These 10 T cell receptor beta chains were all obtained from the same sample, sequenced in a study of cytomegalovirus exposure and HLA in healthy donors. Primers included in the PCR were 60 Vbeta and 13 Jbeta primers. Assay: immunoSEQ multiplex PCR; the TCRdb copy retains only in-frame clones and omits some. The sample includes about 97,000 clones, about 80% of them seen just once. The sequencing sample was made of PBMCs. All receptors derive from a man aged 40-49 years in good health and CMV-seronegative.

V usage is TRBV28 and J usage is TRBJ1-6; possibly TRBD1 for D (5 bases). The CDR3 has 14 residues. V was shortened by 5 bases and J by 5 bases, with 10 bases between the two germline ends. Germline loops: CDR1 MDHEN, CDR2 SYDVKM. The CDR3 sequence: CASSRGGHNSPLHF. The CDR3 region has the DNA TGTGCCAGCAGTCGGGGGGGTCATAATTCACCCCTCCACTTT.

This chain connects TRBV18 to TRBJ2-5; D perhaps matches TRBD1 (6 bases). Germline V gene sequence: CDR1 KGHSH, CDR2 LQKENI. The CDR3 extends over 13 amino acids. With 6 bases removed from V and 2 bases from J, the gap between germline ends came to 10 bases. CDR3 DNA sequence: TGTGCCAGCTCCTGGACAGATCAAGAGACCCAGTACTTC. This encodes CASSWTDQETQYF.

V gene TRBV19 combines with J gene TRBJ1-5, with D possibly matching TRBD1 (6 bases). CDR1 and CDR2 from the germline V gene are LNHDA and SQIVND (reference sequence). This CDR3 has 13 amino acids. Trimming removed 8 bases at V and 9 bases at J, with 17 bases between. Here the CDR3 DNA reads TGTGCCAGTTCGGTGGACAGCCAACGGCCCCAGCATTTT. It yields the protein CASSVDSQRPQHF.

Judged by abundance, this clone is medium-sized. The rearrangement uses TRBV7-9 and TRBJ2-1; 9 bases map to TRBD1. Germline V gene sequence: CDR1 SEHNR, CDR2 FQNEAQ (reference sequence). The CDR3 runs to 14 residues. J was trimmed by 7 bases and V by 4 bases; bases with no gene match: 5. CDR3 sequence (DNA): TGTGCCAGCAGCTCCCGGGACAGGGCTAATGAGCAGTTCTTC. Residues: CASSSRDRANEQFF.

There are a few counts of this clone. This chain uses TRBV23-1 with TRBJ2-7, with a weak D call TRBD1 (6 bases). TRBV23-1 is given ORF status, its function remaining uncertain. V was shortened by 2 bases and J by 4 bases, with 18 bases between the two germline ends. The CDR3 runs to 16 residues. The CDR3 DNA follows: TGCGCCAGCAGTCAAGACAGGACATCGGATCGTTACGAGCAGTACGTC. As protein: CASSQDRTSDRYEQYV.

This clone came up a few times. This sequence joins TRBV12-5 and TRBJ1-3; 7 bases align to TRBD1. There are 15 residues in the CDR3. Germline V CDR1 and CDR2: LGHNT, FRNRAP. V shed 0 bases, J shed 2 bases, and the junction held 1 base outside the gene matches. CDR3 coding DNA: TGTGCTAGTGGTTTGGTAGGGGGCGCTGGAAACACCATATATTTT. The encoded protein is CASGLVGGAGNTIYF.

The chain is built from TRBV6-5 and TRBJ2-2, with 7 bases identical to TRBD2. Unmatched junction bases numbered 2, after V lost 0 bases and J lost 1 base. There are 16 residues in the CDR3. Germline V gene data show CDR1 as MNHEY and CDR2 as SVGAGI. CDR3 in amino acids: CASSYSQRGNTGELFF. The CDR3 region has the DNA TGTGCCAGCAGTTACTCACAGCGGGGGAACACCGGGGAGCTGTTTTTT.

The chain is built from TRBV5-4 and TRBJ2-7, with D possibly being TRBD2 (5 bases). Germline assignment: CDR1 SGHNT and CDR2 YYREEE (reference sequence). This CDR3 is built from 15 residues. With 3 bases removed from V and 0 bases from J, the gap between germline ends came to 13 bases. The CDR3 nucleotides are TGTGCCAGCAGCTCCAGGACTGGTAGCTCCTACGAGCAGTACTTC. Translating gives CASSSRTGSSYEQYF.

The V call is TRBV5-1, the J call TRBJ2-3; TRBD2 matches at 10 bases. CDR3 size: 16 residues. Germline values: CDR1 SGHRS, CDR2 YFSETQ. Unmatched junction bases numbered 8, after V lost 1 base and J lost 6 bases. For the CDR3, the DNA is TGCGCCAGCAGCTTGTTGGGGAGCGGGGGGGCGGATACGCAGTATTTT. It yields the protein CASSLLGSGGADTQYF. The full variable domain, with the rest looked up from reference TRBV5-1 and TRBJ2-3, is KAGVTQTPRYLIKTRGQQVTLSCSPISGHRSVSWYQQTPGQGLQFLFEYFSETQRNKGNFPGRFSGRQFSNSRSEMNVSTLELGDSALYLCASSLLGSGGADTQYFGPGTRLTVL.

The chain is built from TRBV6-5 and TRBJ1-2; a possible D gene is TRBD1 (5 bases). Per germline, CDR1 MNHEY and CDR2 SVGAGI. V was cut by 5 bases and J by 5 bases, with 12 bases left in between. The CDR3 is 13 residues long. The DNA of the CDR3 is TGTGCCAGCAGTCTCCCCGACAGATATGGCTACACCTTC. This codes for CASSLPDRYGYTF.